Sequencing of this T cell receptor beta chain was carried out in a study of shared clonotypes between healthy human individuals. Study details: A few men and a couple of women, aged 18 to 49, were donors. Each donor had three CD4 naive, three CD4 memory, two CD8 naive and one CD8 memory plate.

A note on this clone: This specimen includes other DNA sequences encoding the same CDR3.

For each subset, genomic DNA was distributed in equal portions over several immunoSEQ plates. TCRdb's table, derived via immunoSEQ multiplex PCR, lists solely in-frame clones and lacks some. The table lists about 2.2 million clones, approximately 94% of them singletons. Naive CD8 cells were CD45RO-negative, positively selected for CCR7, excluding terminally differentiated effector memory CD45RA+ cells. Caucasian adults living in Nashville, Tennessee, provided all samples. The TCR originated in a man aged 18 to 35 in good health. Some clones in this sample may be carry-over from other donors' samples. Sequenced sample: naive CD8+ T cells from PBMCs.

CDR3 loop: CASSPSSGDSNQPQHF. Written as DNA, the CDR3 is TGTGCCAGCAGTCCCTCTTCGGGGGATAGCAATCAGCCCCAGCATTTT. V gene TRBV27 combines with J gene TRBJ1-5; weak D call: TRBD1 (5 bases). The length of the CDR3 is 16 residues. Germline V gives CDR1 MNHEY, CDR2 SMNVEV (reference sequence). Trimming removed 5 bases at V and 0 bases at J, with 14 bases between.